The subject of this entry is one T cell receptor beta chain. The V gene's germline CDR1 is SEHNR and CDR2 FQNEAQ (reference sequence). CDR3 size: 16 residues. V was trimmed by 5 bases and J by 1 base, leaving 16 bases between them. This entry comes from a study of cytomegalovirus exposure and HLA in healthy donors. This PCR relied on a set of 60 Vbeta primers and 13 Jbeta primers. The data were produced by immunoSEQ multiplex PCR, yet TCRdb's version contains in-frame clones alone and is incomplete. The sample yields roughly 140,000 clones, roughly 76% seen once. The sequence came from a human donor in good health. Sample: PBMCs. This rearrangement joins TRBV7-9 to TRBJ2-3, with D possibly TRBD2 on 7 matching bases. This chain's CDR3 is CASSRRGAGGTDTQYF. CDR3 sequence (DNA): TGTGCCAGCAGCCGTCGGGGGGCGGGAGGCACAGATACGCAGTATTTT.